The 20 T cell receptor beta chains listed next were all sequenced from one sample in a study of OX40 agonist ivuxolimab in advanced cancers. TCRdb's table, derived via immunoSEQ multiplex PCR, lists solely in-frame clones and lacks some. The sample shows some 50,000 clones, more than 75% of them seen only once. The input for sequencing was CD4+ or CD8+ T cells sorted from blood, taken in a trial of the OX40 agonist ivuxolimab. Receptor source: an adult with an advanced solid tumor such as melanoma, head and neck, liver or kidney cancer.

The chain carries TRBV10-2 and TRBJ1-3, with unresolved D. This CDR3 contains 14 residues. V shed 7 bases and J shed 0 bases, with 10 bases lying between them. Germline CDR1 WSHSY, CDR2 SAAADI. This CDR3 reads CASIKQSSGNTIYF. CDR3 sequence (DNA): TGCGCCAGCATTAAGCAGAGCTCTGGAAACACCATATATTTT.

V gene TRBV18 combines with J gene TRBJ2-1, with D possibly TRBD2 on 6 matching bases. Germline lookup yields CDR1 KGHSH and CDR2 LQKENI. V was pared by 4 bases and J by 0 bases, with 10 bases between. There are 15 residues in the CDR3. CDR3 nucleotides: TGTGCCAGCTCACGGAGGGAGTCCTCCTACAATGAGCAGTTCTTC. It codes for CASSRRESSYNEQFF.

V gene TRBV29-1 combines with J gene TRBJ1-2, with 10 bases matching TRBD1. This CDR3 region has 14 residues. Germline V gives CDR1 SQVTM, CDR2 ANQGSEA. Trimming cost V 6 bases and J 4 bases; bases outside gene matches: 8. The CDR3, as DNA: TGCAGCGTAGACGACAGGGGGCTCGGCTATGGCTACACCTTC. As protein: CSVDDRGLGYGYTF.

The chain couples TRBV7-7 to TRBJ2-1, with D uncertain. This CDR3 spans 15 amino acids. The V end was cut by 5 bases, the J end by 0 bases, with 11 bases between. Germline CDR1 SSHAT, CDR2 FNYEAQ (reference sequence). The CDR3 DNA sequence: TGTGCCAGCAGCCCTCTCGCGGACTCCTACAATGAGCAGTTCTTC. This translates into CASSPLADSYNEQFF.

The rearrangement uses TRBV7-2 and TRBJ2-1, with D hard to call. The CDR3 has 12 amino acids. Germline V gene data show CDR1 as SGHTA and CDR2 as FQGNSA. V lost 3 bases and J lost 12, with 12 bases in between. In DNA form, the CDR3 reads TGTGCCAGCAGCTTTAATCCCGGTGTGCAGTTCTTC. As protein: CASSFNPGVQFF.

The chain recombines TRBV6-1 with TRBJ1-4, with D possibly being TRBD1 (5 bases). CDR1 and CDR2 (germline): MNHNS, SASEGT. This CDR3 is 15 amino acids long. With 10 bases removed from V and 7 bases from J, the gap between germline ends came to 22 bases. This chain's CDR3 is CATSRGQGESEKLFF. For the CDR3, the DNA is TGTGCCACTAGCCGAGGGCAGGGAGAGAGTGAAAAACTGTTTTTT.

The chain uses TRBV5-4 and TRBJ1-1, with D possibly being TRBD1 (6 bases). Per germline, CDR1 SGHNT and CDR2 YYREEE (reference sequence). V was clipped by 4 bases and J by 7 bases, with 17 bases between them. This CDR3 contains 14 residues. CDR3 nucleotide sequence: TGTGCCAGCAGCAACGAGGGGGTAACTTTTGAAGCTTTCTTT. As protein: CASSNEGVTFEAFF.

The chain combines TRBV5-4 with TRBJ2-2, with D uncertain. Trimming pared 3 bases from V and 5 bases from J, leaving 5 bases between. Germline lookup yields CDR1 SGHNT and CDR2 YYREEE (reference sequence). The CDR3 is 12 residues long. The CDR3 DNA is TGTGCCAGCAGCTACGTTACCGGGGAGCTGTTTTTT. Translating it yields CASSYVTGELFF.

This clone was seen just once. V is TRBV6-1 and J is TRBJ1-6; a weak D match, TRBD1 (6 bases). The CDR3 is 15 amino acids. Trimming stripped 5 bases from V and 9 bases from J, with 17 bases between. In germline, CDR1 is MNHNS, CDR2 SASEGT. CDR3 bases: TGTGCCAGCAGTTCCGCGACAGGAGGATCTTCACCCCTCCACTTT. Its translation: CASSSATGGSSPLHF.

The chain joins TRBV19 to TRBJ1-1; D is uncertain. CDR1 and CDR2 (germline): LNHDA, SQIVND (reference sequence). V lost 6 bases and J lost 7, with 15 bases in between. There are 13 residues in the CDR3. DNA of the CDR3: TGTGCCAGTAGCCGAGCTTGGGAAAATGAAGCTTTCTTT. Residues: CASSRAWENEAFF.

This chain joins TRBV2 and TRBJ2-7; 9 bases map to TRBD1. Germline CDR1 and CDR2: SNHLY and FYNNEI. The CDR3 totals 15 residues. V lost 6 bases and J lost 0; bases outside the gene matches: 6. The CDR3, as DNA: TGTGCCAGCAGGGTCCCGGGACAGGGCTCCTACGAGCAGTACTTC. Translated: CASRVPGQGSYEQYF. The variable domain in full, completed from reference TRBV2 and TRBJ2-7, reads EPEVTQTPSHQVTQMGQEVILRCVPISNHLYFYWYRQILGQKVEFLVSFYNNEISEKSEIFDDQFSVERPDGSNFTLKIRSTKLEDSAMYFCASRVPGQGSYEQYFGPGTRLTVT.

In DNA, the CDR3 is TGTGCCAGCAGGGAAACTAGCGGGAGCGTTAAAGATACGCAGTATTTT. Its translation is CASRETSGSVKDTQYF. V gene TRBV7-2 combines with J gene TRBJ2-3; 11 bases line up with TRBD2. Germline V gives CDR1 SGHTA, CDR2 FQGNSA. The CDR3 runs to 16 residues. The J segment lost 5 bases and the V segment lost 6 bases, leaving 10 bases of the junction unmatched.

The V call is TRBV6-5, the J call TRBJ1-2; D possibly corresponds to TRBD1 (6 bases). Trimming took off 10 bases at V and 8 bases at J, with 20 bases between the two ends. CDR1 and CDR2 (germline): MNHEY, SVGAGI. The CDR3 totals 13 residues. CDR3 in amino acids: CATLEGGTRGYTF. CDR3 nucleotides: TGTGCCACCCTCGAGGGGGGAACGAGGGGCTACACCTTC.

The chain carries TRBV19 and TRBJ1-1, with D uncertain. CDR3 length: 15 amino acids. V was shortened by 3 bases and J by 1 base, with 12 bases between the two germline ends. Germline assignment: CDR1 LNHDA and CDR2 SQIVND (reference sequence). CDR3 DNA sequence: TGTGCCAGTAGTATGGACTCAGGCCGGAACACTGAAGCTTTCTTT. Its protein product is CASSMDSGRNTEAFF. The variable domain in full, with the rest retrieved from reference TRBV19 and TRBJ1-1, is DGGITQSPKYLFRKEGQNVTLSCEQNLNHDAMYWYRQDPGQGLRLIYYSQIVNDFQKGDIAEGYSVSREKKESFPLTVTSAQKNPTAFYLCASSMDSGRNTEAFFGQGTRLTVV.

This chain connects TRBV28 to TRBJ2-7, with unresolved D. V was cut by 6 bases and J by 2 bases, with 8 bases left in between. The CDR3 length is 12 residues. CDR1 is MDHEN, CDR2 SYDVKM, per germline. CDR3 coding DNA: TGTGCCAGCAGCCGGCCCCCCTACGAGCAGTACTTC. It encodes CASSRPPYEQYF.

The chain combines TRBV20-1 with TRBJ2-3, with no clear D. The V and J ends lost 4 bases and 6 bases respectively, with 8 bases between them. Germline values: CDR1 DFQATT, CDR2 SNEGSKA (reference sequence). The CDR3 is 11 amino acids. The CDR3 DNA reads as TGCAGTGCTATAGTCGGGGATACGCAGTATTTT. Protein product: CSAIVGDTQYF.

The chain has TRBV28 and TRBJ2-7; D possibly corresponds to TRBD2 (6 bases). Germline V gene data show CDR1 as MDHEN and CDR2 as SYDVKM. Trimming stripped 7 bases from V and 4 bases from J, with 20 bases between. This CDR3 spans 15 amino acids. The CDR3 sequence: CASTHFGRGAYEQYF. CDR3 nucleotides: TGTGCCAGCACCCACTTCGGGCGGGGAGCTTACGAGCAGTACTTC.

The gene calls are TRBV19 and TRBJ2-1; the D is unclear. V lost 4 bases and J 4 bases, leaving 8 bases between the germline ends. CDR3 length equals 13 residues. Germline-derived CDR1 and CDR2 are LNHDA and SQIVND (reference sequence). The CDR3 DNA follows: TGTGCCAGTAGTACCCAGGAATACAATGAGCAGTTCTTC. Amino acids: CASSTQEYNEQFF.

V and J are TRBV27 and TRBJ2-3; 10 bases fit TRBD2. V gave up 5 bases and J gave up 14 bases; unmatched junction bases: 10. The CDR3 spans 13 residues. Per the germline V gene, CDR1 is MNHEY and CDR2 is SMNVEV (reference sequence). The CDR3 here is CASSPSSSGRTYF. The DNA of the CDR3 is TGTGCCAGCAGTCCCTCATCTAGCGGGAGAACGTATTTT.

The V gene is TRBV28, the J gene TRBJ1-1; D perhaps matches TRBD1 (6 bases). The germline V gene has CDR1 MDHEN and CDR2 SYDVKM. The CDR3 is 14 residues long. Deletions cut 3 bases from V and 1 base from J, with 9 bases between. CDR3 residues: CASSLTGGNTEAFF. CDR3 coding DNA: TGTGCCAGCAGTTTGACAGGAGGGAACACTGAAGCTTTCTTT. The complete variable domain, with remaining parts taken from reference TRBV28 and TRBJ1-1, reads DVKVTQSSRYLVKRTGEKVFLECVQDMDHENMFWYRQDPGLGLRLIYFSYDVKMKEKGDIPEGYSVSREKKERFSLILESASTNQTSMYLCASSLTGGNTEAFFGQGTRLTVV.